The present T cell receptor beta chain was sequenced within a study of HIV-infected patients and healthy controls. Approximately 510 ng RNA was reverse transcribed with alpha and beta constant-region primers. Each of the alpha and beta chains got its own library through chain-specific third strand synthesis with indices. A single primer pair per chain amplified all rearrangements, with per-molecule barcodes. Via MiXCR, TCRdb re-called the 5' RACE reads, giving one row per CDR3 protein. The data contain about 10,000 distinct CDR3 sequences, around 7.5% of them singletons. Relative to its sample, this clonotype is medium-sized. Antigen: not known. No cell fractionation was done, so the repertoire covers all unsorted peripheral blood T cells. Trimming removed 0 bases at V and 4 bases at J, with 10 bases between. CDR1 SGHRS and CDR2 YFSETQ come from the germline V gene. The CDR3 spans 14 residues. Study-wide results and limits: HIV-infected repertoires had significantly higher mean Gini indices than controls, possibly reflecting oligoclonality.

The sample comprised blood. The chain links TRBV5-1 to TRBJ2-5; possibly TRBD1 for D (6 bases). This receptor was taken from an adult in good health. The CDR3 DNA reads TGCGCCAGCAGCTTGGGTCGCAGGGGAGAGACCCAGTACTTC. It translates to CASSLGRRGETQYF.